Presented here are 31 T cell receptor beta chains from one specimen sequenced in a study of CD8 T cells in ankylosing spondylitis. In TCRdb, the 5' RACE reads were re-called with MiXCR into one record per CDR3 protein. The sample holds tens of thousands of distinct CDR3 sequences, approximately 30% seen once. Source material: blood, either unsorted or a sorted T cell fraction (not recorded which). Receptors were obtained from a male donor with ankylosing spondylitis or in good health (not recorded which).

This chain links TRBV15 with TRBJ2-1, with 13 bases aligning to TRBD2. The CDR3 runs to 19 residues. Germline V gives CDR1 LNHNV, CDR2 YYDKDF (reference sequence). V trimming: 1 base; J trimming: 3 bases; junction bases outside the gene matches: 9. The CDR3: CATSRVGLAGTPFYNEQFF. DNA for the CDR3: TGTGCCACCAGCAGAGTGGGACTAGCGGGAACCCCTTTCTACAATGAGCAGTTCTTC.

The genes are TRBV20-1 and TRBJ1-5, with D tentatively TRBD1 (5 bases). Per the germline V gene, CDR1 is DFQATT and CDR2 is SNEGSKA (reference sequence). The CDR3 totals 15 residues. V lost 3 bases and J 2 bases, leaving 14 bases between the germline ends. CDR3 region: CSASRVQFGNQPQHF. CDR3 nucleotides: TGCAGTGCTAGCAGGGTGCAATTTGGCAATCAGCCCCAGCATTTT.

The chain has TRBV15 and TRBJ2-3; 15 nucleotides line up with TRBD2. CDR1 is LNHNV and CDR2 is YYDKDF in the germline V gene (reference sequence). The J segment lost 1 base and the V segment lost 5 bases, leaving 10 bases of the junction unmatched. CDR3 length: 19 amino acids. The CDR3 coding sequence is TGTGCCACCAGCGGGACTAGCGGGGGGTCAATTTCGCGCACAGATACGCAGTATTTT. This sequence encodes CATSGTSGGSISRTDTQYF.

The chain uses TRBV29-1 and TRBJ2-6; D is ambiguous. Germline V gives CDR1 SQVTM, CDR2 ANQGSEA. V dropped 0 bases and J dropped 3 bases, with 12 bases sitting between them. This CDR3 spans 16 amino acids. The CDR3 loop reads CSVEEVEIFGANVLTF. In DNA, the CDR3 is TGCAGCGTTGAAGAGGTGGAGATCTTTGGGGCCAACGTCCTGACTTTC.

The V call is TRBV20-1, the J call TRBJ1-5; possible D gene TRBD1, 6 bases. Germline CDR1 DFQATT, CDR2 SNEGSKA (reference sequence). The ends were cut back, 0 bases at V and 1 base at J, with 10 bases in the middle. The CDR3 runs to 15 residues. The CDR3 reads CSARDYRDSNQPQHF. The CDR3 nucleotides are TGCAGTGCTAGAGATTACAGGGACAGCAATCAGCCCCAGCATTTT.

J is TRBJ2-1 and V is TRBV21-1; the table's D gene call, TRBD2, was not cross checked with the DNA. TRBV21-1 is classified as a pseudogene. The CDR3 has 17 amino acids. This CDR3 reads CASSTLPGRHKDNEQFF. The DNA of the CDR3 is TGTGCCAGCAGCACCCTACCCGGCAGGCATAAGGACAATGAGCAGTTCTTC.

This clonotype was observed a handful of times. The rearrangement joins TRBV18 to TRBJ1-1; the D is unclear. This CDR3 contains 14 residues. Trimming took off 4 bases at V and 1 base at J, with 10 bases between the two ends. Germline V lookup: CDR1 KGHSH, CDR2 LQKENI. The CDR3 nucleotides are TGTGCCAGCTCACGAGACTCGAAGAACACTGAAGCTTTCTTT. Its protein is CASSRDSKNTEAFF.

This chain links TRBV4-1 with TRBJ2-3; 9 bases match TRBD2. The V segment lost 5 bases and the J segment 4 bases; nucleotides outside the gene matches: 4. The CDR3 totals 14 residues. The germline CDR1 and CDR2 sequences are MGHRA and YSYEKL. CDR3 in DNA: TGCGCCAGCAGCTTCGGCGGGGGGGCAGATACGCAGTATTTT. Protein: CASSFGGGADTQYF.

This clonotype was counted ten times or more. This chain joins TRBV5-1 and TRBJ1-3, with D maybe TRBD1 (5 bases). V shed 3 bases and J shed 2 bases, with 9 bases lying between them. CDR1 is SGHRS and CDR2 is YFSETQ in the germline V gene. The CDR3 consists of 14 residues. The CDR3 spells CASSSGTAGNTIYF. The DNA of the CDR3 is TGCGCCAGCAGCTCTGGGACGGCTGGAAACACCATATATTTT.

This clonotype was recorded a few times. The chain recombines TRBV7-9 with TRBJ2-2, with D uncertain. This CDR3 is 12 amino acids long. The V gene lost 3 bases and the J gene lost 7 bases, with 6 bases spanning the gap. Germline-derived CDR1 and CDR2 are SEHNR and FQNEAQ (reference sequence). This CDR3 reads CASSFIGGELFF. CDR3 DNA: TGTGCCAGCAGCTTTATAGGCGGGGAGCTGTTTTTT.

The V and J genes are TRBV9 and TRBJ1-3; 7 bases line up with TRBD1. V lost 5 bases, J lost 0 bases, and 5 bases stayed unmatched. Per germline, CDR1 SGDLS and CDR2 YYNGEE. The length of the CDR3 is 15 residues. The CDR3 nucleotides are TGTGCCAGCAGACCCGGGACAGACTCTGGAAACACCATATATTTT. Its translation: CASRPGTDSGNTIYF.

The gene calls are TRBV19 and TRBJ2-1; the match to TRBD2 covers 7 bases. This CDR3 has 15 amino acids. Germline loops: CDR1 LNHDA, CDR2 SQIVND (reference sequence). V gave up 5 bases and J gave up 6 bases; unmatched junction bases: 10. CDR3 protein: CASSVSAGVANEQFF. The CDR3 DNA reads TGTGCCAGTAGTGTTTCGGCGGGGGTAGCCAATGAGCAGTTCTTC. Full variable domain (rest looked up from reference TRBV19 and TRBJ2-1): DGGITQSPKYLFRKEGQNVTLSCEQNLNHDAMYWYRQDPGQGLRLIYYSQIVNDFQKGDIAEGYSVSREKKESFPLTVTSAQKNPTAFYLCASSVSAGVANEQFFGPGTRLTVL.

CDR3 in amino acids: CASSLSEGRGDTQYF. The CDR3 nucleotides are TGCGCCAGCAGCCTATCCGAGGGCCGGGGAGATACGCAGTATTTT. This chain links TRBV5-1 with TRBJ2-3, with D tentatively TRBD2 (5 bases). Trimming left V 4 bases short and J 5 bases short, with 17 bases between. CDR3 length: 15 residues. In germline, CDR1 is SGHRS, CDR2 YFSETQ.

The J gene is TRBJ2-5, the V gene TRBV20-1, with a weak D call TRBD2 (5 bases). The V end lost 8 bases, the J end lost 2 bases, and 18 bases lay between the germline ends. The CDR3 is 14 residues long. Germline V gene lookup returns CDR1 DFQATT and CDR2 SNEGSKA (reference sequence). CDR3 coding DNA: TGCAGTCCACAGAAAGGGAGCAGGCAAGAGACCCAGTACTTC. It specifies CSPQKGSRQETQYF.

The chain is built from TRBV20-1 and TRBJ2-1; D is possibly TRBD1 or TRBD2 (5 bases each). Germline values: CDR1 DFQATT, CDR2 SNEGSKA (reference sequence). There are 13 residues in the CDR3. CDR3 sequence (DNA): TGCAGCGCAGAGGGGCGGTTAGGCAATGAGCAGTTCTTC. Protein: CSAEGRLGNEQFF.

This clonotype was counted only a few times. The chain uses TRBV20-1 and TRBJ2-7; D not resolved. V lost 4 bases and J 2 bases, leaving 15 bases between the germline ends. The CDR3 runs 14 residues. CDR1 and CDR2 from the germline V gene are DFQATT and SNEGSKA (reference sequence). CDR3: CSATLHTETYEQYF. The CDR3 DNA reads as TGCAGTGCTACACTTCATACGGAAACCTACGAGCAGTACTTC.

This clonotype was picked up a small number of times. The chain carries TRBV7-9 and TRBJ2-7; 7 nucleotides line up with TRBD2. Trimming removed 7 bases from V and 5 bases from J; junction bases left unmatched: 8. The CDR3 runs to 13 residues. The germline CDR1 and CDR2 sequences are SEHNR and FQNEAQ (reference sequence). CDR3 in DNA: TGTGCCAGCAAAGGCGGGAGCAGCGACGAGCAGTACTTC. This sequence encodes CASKGGSSDEQYF.

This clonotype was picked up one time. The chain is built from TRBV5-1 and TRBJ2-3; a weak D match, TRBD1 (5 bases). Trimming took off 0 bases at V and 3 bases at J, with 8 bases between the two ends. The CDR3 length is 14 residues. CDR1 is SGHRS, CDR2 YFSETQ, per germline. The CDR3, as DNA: TGCGCCAGCAGCTTGGAAAGGGGAACAGATACGCAGTATTTT. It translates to CASSLERGTDTQYF.

The CDR3 here is CASSADRECNQPQHF. The CDR3 DNA is TGTGCCAGCAGCGCAGACAGGGAATGCAATCAGCCCCAGCATTTT. The rearrangement uses TRBV7-4 and TRBJ1-5; TRBD1 aligns across 7 bases. V lost 5 bases and J lost 2; bases outside the gene matches: 6. Germline V CDR1 and CDR2: SGHVT, SQSDAQ. The CDR3 runs to 15 residues.

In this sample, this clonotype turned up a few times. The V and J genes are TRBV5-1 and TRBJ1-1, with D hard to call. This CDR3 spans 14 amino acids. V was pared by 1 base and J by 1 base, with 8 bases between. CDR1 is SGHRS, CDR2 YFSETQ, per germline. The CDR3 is CASSLFGRNTEAFF. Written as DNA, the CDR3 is TGCGCCAGCAGCTTGTTTGGGAGGAACACTGAAGCTTTCTTT.

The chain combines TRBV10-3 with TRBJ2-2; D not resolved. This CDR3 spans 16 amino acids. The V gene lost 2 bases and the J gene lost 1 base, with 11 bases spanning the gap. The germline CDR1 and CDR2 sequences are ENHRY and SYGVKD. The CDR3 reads CAISERLVQNTGELFF. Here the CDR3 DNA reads TGTGCCATCAGTGAGCGGCTAGTGCAGAACACCGGGGAGCTGTTTTTT.

CDR3 in amino acids: CASSGPDRALRTDTQYF. The CDR3 DNA sequence: TGTGCCAGCAGCGGACCGGACAGGGCATTGCGCACAGATACGCAGTATTTT. V is TRBV2 and J is TRBJ2-3; 8 bases match TRBD1. With V trimmed by 6 bases and J by 1 base, 12 bases remained unmatched. The CDR3 contains 17 residues. Germline values: CDR1 SNHLY, CDR2 FYNNEI.

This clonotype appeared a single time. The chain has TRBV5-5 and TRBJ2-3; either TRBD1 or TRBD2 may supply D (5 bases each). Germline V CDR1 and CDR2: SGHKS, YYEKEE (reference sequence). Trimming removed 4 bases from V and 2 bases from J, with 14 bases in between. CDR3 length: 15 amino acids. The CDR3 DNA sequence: TGTGCCAGCAGCCGGGATGGGACGGACACAGATACGCAGTATTTT. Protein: CASSRDGTDTDTQYF.

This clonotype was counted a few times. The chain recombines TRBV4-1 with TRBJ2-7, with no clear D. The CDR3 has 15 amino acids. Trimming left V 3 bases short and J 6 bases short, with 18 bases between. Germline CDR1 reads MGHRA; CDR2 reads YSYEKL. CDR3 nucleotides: TGCGCCAGCAGCCAGTCTCCGAGTCGGCTAACCGAGCAGTACTTC. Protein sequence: CASSQSPSRLTEQYF.

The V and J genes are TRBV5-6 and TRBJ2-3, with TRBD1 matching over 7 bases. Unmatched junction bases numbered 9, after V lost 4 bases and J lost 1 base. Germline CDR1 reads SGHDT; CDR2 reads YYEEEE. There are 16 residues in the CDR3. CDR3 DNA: TGTGCCAGCAGCCACGCCTTAGGACAGGGCACAGATACGCAGTATTTT. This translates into CASSHALGQGTDTQYF. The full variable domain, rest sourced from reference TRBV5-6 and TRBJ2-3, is DAGVTQSPTHLIKTRGQQVTLRCSPKSGHDTVSWYQQALGQGPQFIFQYYEEEERQRGNFPDRFSGHQFPNYSSELNVNALLLGDSALYLCASSHALGQGTDTQYFGPGTRLTVL.

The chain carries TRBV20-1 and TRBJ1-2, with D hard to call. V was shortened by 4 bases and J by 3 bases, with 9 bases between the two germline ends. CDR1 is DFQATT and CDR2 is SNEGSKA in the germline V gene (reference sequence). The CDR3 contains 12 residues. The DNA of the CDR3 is TGCAGTGCTAATGAGTGGGACTATGGCTACACCTTC. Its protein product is CSANEWDYGYTF.

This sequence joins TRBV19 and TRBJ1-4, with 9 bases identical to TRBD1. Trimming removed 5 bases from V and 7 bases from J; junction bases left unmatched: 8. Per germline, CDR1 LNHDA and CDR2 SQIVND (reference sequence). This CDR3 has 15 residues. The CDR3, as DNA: TGTGCCAGTAGTGACGGACAGGGGCGACCTGAAAAACTGTTTTTT. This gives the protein CASSDGQGRPEKLFF.

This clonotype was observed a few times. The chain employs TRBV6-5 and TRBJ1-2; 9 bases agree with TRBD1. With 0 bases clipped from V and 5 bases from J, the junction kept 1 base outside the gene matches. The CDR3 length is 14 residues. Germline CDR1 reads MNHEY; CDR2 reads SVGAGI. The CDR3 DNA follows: TGTGCCAGCAGTTACTCGACAGGGGGTTATGGCTACACCTTC. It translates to CASSYSTGGYGYTF.

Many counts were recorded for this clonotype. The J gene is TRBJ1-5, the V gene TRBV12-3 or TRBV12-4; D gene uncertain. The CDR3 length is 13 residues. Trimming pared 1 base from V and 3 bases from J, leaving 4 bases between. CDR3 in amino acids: CASSLESNQPQHF. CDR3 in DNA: TGTGCCAGCAGTTTAGAGTCCAATCAGCCCCAGCATTTT.

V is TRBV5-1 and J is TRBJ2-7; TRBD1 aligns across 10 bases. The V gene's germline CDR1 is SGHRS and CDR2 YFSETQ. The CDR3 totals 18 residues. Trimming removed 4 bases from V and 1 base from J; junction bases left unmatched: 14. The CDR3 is CASSADRGLLEGSYEQYF. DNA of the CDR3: TGCGCCAGCAGCGCAGACAGGGGGCTCCTTGAGGGGTCCTACGAGCAGTACTTC.

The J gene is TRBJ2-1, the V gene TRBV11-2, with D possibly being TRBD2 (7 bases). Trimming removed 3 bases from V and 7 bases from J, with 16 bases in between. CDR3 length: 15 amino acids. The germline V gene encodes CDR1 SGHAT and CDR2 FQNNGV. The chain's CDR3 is CASSFRGGAWNEQFF. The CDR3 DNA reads TGTGCCAGCAGCTTTAGGGGGGGGGCCTGGAATGAGCAGTTCTTC.